This T cell receptor beta chain emerged from a study of vaccination and CD4 T cells after COVID-19. Treatment here: roughly 10-day PBMC culture with coronavirus spike peptide pools or control peptides (ViraFEST assay). The Oncomine TCR Beta short-read assay sequenced DNA from cultured CD4+ T cells. TCRdb reanalysed the PCR reads using MiXCR and keeps one entry per CDR3 protein. The sample records about 18,000 distinct CDR3 sequences, roughly 70% being singletons. This clonotype was counted only a few times. Its antigen is undetermined. The origin of this receptor is a human donor who had recovered from COVID-19. The sequencing sample was made of CD4+ T cells from blood, cultured in vitro.

The chain's CDR3 is CASSLQTGGTTEAFF. In nucleotides, the CDR3 is TGTGCCAGCAGCTTACAGACAGGGGGGACCACTGAAGCTTTCTTT. This rearrangement joins TRBV7-2 to TRBJ1-1, with 9 bases that match TRBD1. Germline V gene data show CDR1 as SGHTA and CDR2 as FQGNSA. Trimming removed 2 bases from V and 4 bases from J; junction bases left unmatched: 5. This CDR3 is 15 amino acids long.